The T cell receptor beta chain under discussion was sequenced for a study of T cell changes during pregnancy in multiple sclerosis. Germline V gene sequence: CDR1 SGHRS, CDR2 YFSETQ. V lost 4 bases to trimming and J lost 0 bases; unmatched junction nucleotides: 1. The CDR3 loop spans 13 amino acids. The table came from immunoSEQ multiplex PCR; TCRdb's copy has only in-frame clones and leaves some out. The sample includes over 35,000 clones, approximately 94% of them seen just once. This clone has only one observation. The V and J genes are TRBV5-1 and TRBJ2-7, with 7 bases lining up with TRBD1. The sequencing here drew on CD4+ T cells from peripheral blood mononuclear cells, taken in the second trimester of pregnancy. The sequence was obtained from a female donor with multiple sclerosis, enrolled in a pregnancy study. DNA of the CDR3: TGCGCCAGCAGCAACAGGGGCTCCTACGAGCAGTACTTC. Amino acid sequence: CASSNRGSYEQYF.